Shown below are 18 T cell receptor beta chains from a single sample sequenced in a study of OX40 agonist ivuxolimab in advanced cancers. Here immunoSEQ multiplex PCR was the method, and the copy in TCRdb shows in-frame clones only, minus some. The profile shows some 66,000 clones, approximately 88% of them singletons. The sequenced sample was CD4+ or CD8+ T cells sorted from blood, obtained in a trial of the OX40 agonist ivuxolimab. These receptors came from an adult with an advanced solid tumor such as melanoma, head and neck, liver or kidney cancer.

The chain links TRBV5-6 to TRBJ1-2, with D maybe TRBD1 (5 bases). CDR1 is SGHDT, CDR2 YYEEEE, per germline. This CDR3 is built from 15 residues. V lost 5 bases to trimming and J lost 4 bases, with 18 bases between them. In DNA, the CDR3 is TGTGCCAGCAGTTGGGGCGCAGGGAAATCCTATGGCTACACCTTC. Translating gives CASSWGAGKSYGYTF.

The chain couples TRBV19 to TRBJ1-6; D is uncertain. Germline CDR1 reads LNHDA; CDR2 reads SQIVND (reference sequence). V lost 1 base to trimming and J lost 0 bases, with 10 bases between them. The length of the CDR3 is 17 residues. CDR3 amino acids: CASSIGADGSYNSPLHF. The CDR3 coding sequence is TGTGCCAGTAGTATAGGGGCAGACGGCTCCTATAATTCACCCCTCCACTTT.

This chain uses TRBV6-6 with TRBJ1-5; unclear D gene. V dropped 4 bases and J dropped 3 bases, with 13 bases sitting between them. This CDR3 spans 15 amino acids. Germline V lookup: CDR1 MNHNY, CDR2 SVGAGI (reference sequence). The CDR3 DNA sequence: TGTGCCAGCAGTTTAGACGGGTTTGACAATCAGCCCCAGCATTTT. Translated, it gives CASSLDGFDNQPQHF.

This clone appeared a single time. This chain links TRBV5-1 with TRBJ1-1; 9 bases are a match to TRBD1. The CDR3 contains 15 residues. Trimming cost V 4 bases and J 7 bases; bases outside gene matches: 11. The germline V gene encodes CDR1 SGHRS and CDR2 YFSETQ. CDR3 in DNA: TGCGCCAGCAGCCCTGGTGTGGGACAGGGCATTGAAGCTTTCTTT. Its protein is CASSPGVGQGIEAFF.

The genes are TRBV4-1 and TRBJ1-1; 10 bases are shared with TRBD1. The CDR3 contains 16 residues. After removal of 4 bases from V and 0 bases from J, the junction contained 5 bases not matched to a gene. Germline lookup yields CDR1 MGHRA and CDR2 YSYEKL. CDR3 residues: CASSRQGAGVNTEAFF. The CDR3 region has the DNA TGCGCCAGCAGCCGACAGGGGGCCGGTGTGAACACTGAAGCTTTCTTT.

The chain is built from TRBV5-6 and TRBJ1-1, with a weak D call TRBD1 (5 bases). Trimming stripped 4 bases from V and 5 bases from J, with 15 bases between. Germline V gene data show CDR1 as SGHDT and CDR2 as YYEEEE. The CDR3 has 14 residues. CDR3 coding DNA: TGTGCCAGCAGCCCAAGGTGGGGGGGGACTGAAGCTTTCTTT. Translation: CASSPRWGGTEAFF.

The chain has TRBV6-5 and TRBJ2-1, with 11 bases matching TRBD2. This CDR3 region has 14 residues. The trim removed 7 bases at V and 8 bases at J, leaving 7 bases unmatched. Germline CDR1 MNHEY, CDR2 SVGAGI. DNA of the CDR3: TGTGCCAGCACGGCTAGCGGGGGGTTCGATGAGCAGTTCTTC. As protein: CASTASGGFDEQFF.

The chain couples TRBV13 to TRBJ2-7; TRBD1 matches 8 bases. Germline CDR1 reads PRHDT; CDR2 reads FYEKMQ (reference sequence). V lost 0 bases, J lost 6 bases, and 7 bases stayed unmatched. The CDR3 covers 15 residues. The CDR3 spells CASSLGLRTGSEQYF. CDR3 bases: TGTGCCAGCAGCTTAGGCCTAAGGACAGGGAGCGAGCAGTACTTC.

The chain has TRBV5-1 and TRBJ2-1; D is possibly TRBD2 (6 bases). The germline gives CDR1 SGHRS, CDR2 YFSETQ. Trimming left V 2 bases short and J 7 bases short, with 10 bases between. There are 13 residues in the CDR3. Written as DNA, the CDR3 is TGCGCCAGCAGCTTACCCGCGGGGAATGAGCAGTTCTTC. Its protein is CASSLPAGNEQFF.

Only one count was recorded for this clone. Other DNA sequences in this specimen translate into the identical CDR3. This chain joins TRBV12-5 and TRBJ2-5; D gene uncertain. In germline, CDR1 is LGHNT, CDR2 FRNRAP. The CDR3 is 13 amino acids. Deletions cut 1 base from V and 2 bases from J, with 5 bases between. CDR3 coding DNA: TGTGCTAGTGGTTTGGGCAGACAAGAGACCCAGTACTTC. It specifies CASGLGRQETQYF. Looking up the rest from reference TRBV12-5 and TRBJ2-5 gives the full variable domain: DARVTQTPRHKVTEMGQEVTMRCQPILGHNTVFWYRQTMMQGLELLAYFRNRAPLDDSGMPKDRFSAEMPDATLATLKIQPSEPRDSAVYFCASGLGRQETQYFGPGTRLLVL.

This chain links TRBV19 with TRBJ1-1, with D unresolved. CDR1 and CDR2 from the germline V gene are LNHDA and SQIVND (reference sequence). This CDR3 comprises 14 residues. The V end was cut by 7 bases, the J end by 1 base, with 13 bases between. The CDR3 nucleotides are TGTGCCAGTACCCCCGGACGGGAGAACACTGAAGCTTTCTTT. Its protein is CASTPGRENTEAFF. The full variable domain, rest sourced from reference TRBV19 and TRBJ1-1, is DGGITQSPKYLFRKEGQNVTLSCEQNLNHDAMYWYRQDPGQGLRLIYYSQIVNDFQKGDIAEGYSVSREKKESFPLTVTSAQKNPTAFYLCASTPGRENTEAFFGQGTRLTVV.

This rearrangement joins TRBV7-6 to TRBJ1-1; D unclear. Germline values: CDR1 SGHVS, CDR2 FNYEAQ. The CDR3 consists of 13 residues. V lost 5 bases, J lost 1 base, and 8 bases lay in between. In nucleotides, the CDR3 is TGTGCCAGCAGCAAAACACCGAACACTGAAGCTTTCTTT. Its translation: CASSKTPNTEAFF. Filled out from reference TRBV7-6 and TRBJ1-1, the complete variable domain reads GAGVSQSPRYKVTKRGQDVALRCDPISGHVSLYWYRQALGQGPEFLTYFNYEAQQDKSGLPNDRFSAERPEGSISTLTIQRTEQRDSAMYRCASSKTPNTEAFFGQGTRLTVV.

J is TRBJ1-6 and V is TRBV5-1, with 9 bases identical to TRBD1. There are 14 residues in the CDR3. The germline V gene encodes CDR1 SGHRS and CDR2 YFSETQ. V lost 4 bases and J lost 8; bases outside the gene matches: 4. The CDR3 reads CASSARTGDSPLHF. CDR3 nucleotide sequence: TGCGCCAGCAGCGCCCGGACAGGGGATTCACCCCTCCACTTT.

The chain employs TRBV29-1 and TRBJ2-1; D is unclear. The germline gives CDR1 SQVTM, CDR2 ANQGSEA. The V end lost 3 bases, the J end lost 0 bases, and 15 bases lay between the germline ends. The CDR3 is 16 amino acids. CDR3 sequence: CSVEGSDRRSYNEQFF. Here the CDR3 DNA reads TGCAGCGTTGAGGGATCTGACCGCCGCTCCTACAATGAGCAGTTCTTC.

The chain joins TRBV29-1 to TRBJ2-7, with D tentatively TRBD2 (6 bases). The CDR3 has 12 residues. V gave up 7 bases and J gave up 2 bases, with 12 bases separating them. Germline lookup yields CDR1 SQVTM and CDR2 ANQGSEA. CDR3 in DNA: TGCAGCGCTGGGGGGACCACCTACGAGCAGTACTTC. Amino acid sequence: CSAGGTTYEQYF.

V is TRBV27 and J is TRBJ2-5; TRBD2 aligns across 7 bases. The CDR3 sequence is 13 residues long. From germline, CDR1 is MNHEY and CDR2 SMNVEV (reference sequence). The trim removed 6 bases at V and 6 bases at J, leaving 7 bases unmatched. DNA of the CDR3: TGTGCCAGCAGGGTGAGCGGGGTGAAGACCCAGTACTTC. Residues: CASRVSGVKTQYF.

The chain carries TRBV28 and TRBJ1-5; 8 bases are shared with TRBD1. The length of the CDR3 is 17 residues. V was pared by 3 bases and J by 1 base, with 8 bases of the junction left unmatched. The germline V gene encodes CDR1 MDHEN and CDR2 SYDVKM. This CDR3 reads CASSFRGQGRSNQPQHF. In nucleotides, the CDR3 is TGTGCCAGCAGTTTCCGCGGACAGGGCAGAAGCAATCAGCCCCAGCATTTT. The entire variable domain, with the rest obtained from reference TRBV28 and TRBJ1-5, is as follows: DVKVTQSSRYLVKRTGEKVFLECVQDMDHENMFWYRQDPGLGLRLIYFSYDVKMKEKGDIPEGYSVSREKKERFSLILESASTNQTSMYLCASSFRGQGRSNQPQHFGDGTRLSIL.

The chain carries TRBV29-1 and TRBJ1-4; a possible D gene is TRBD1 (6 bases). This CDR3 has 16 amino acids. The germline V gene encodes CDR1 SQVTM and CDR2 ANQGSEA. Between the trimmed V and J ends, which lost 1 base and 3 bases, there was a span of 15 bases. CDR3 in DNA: TGCAGCGTTGAAGGGGGGGCGTCAAGCGCTAATGAAAAACTGTTTTTT. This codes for CSVEGGASSANEKLFF.